This passage covers 29 T cell receptor beta chains from one sample sequenced in a study of CD8 T cells in ankylosing spondylitis. Findings of the study overall: What appeared characteristic of ankylosing spondylitis blood was a TCR beta motif of seven to nine highly homologous variants.

MiXCR, applied by TCRdb to the 5' RACE reads, yields one record per CDR3 protein. The sample lists over 400,000 distinct CDR3 sequences, roughly a quarter occurring once. Their antigens are not known. Material: blood, either unsorted or a sorted T cell fraction (not recorded which). These receptors were obtained from a male donor with ankylosing spondylitis.

This clonotype appeared many times. The rearrangement uses TRBV6-6 and TRBJ1-1, with unresolved D. Between the trimmed V and J ends, which lost 0 bases and 7 bases, there was a span of 6 bases. The CDR3 consists of 12 residues. CDR1 and CDR2 from the germline V gene are MNHNY and SVGAGI (reference sequence). The CDR3 region is CASSYSGGEAFF. The CDR3 DNA reads TGTGCCAGCAGTTACTCAGGAGGTGAAGCTTTCTTT.

CDR3 region: CASSGRLSSYNEQFF. The CDR3 nucleotides read TGTGCCAGCTCCGGGAGATTGAGCTCCTACAATGAGCAGTTCTTC. This chain uses TRBV5-6 with TRBJ2-1; D perhaps matches TRBD2 (6 bases). V was shortened by 7 bases and J by 0 bases, with 14 bases between the two germline ends. Looked up from germline, CDR1 is SGHDT and CDR2 is YYEEEE. This CDR3 spans 15 amino acids.

This clonotype was seen a handful of times. The chain recombines TRBV19 with TRBJ2-7, with 10 bases lining up with TRBD2. Germline V gene sequence: CDR1 LNHDA, CDR2 SQIVND (reference sequence). V shed 4 bases, J shed 3 bases, and the junction held 6 bases outside the gene matches. The CDR3 loop spans 15 amino acids. CDR3 nucleotides: TGTGCCAGTAGTAGAACTAGCGGGAAATTCTACGAGCAGTACTTC. This gives the protein CASSRTSGKFYEQYF.

This sequence joins TRBV2 and TRBJ1-2; 9 nucleotides match TRBD1. Germline V CDR1 and CDR2: SNHLY, FYNNEI. V dropped 6 bases and J dropped 7; count of bases not matched to a gene: 12. The CDR3 covers 15 residues. The DNA for the CDR3 is TGTGCCAGCAGCCAACAGGGACAGGGTCTAGGTGGCTACACCTTC. Translation gives CASSQQGQGLGGYTF. The full variable domain, with the rest looked up from reference TRBV2 and TRBJ1-2, is EPEVTQTPSHQVTQMGQEVILRCVPISNHLYFYWYRQILGQKVEFLVSFYNNEISEKSEIFDDQFSVERPDGSNFTLKIRSTKLEDSAMYFCASSQQGQGLGGYTFGSGTRLTVV.

There are a few counts of this clonotype. The chain combines TRBV11-2 with TRBJ2-1; the D gene is possibly TRBD2 (6 bases). V was clipped by 4 bases and J by 7 bases, with 17 bases between them. CDR1 and CDR2 from the germline V gene are SGHAT and FQNNGV. The CDR3 runs 15 residues. The CDR3 region has the DNA TGTGCCAGCAGCTGGGGGGTCAAGGGGTCGAATGAGCAGTTCTTC. Its translation: CASSWGVKGSNEQFF. Together with reference TRBV11-2 and TRBJ2-1, the CDR3 gives the full variable domain: EAGVAQSPRYKIIEKRQSVAFWCNPISGHATLYWYQQILGQGPKLLIQFQNNGVVDDSQLPKDRFSAERLKGVDSTLKIQPAKLEDSAVYLCASSWGVKGSNEQFFGPGTRLTVL.

The chain uses TRBV27 and TRBJ2-1, with 8 bases lining up with TRBD2. The CDR3 is made up of 16 amino acids. V lost 3 bases and J lost 7; bases outside the gene matches: 11. Germline loops: CDR1 MNHEY, CDR2 SMNVEV (reference sequence). Here the CDR3 reads CASSLGRGLAWNEQFF. The CDR3 region has the DNA TGTGCCAGCAGTTTGGGACGAGGACTAGCTTGGAATGAGCAGTTCTTC.

CDR3 residues: CASSRQGVNQPQHF. The CDR3 DNA follows: TGTGCCAGCAGCCGACAGGGGGTAAACCAGCCCCAGCATTTT. The chain recombines TRBV27 with TRBJ1-5; 9 nucleotides match TRBD1. The CDR3 has 14 amino acids. V dropped 6 bases and J dropped 7; count of bases not matched to a gene: 7. The germline gives CDR1 MNHEY, CDR2 SMNVEV (reference sequence).

The table lists this clonotype with a few counts. V is TRBV7-2 and J is TRBJ1-5; D gene ambiguous. Trimming cost V 2 bases and J 2 bases, with 7 bases left between them. Germline CDR1 is SGHTA and CDR2 is FQGNSA. The CDR3 runs 14 residues. CDR3 sequence: CASSLMAGNQPQHF. The CDR3 DNA is TGTGCCAGCAGCTTAATGGCGGGCAATCAGCCCCAGCATTTT.

The chain couples TRBV20-1 to TRBJ1-5; unclear D gene. Trimming removed 0 bases from V and 5 bases from J, with 8 bases in between. Per germline, CDR1 DFQATT and CDR2 SNEGSKA (reference sequence). This CDR3 is 13 amino acids long. The CDR3 sequence is CSARDDTDQPQHF. DNA of the CDR3: TGCAGTGCTAGAGATGACACGGATCAGCCCCAGCATTTT.

Many counts were recorded for this clonotype. The CDR3 DNA reads as TGCGCCAGCAGCCTTGGGACGGCCGGGGAGCTGTTTTTT. It is translated as CASSLGTAGELFF. V usage is TRBV5-1 and J usage is TRBJ2-2; D may match TRBD1 or TRBD2 (5 bases each). The CDR3 spans 13 residues. V dropped 4 bases and J dropped 6 bases, with 10 bases sitting between them. Germline CDR1 SGHRS, CDR2 YFSETQ.

This clonotype was counted a few times. The chain links TRBV12-3 or TRBV12-4 to TRBJ2-7; 7 bases are shared with TRBD2. The CDR3 runs 15 residues. J gave up 0 bases and V 1 base, and 3 bases lay outside the gene matches. This chain's CDR3 is CASSLGGSNSYEQYF. CDR3 DNA: TGTGCCAGCAGTTTAGGCGGGAGTAACTCCTACGAGCAGTACTTC.

This clonotype was observed a few times. The chain couples TRBV24-1 to TRBJ2-7; 8 bases are shared with TRBD2. J gave up 0 bases and V 4 bases, and 7 bases lay outside the gene matches. This CDR3 region has 16 residues. In germline, CDR1 is KGHDR, CDR2 SFDVKD. CDR3 amino acids: CATSDRRRGGSYEQYF. The CDR3 DNA follows: TGTGCCACCAGTGACCGTCGCCGGGGGGGCTCCTACGAGCAGTACTTC.

The V call is TRBV2, the J call TRBJ2-5; D is uncertain. V was cut by 4 bases and J by 1 base, with 7 bases left in between. Germline V lookup: CDR1 SNHLY, CDR2 FYNNEI. The CDR3 spans 13 residues. CDR3 DNA sequence: TGTGCCAGCAGTGTCAGCTTCCAAGAGACCCAGTACTTC. Its translation: CASSVSFQETQYF. Drawing the rest from reference TRBV2 and TRBJ2-5, the complete variable domain is EPEVTQTPSHQVTQMGQEVILRCVPISNHLYFYWYRQILGQKVEFLVSFYNNEISEKSEIFDDQFSVERPDGSNFTLKIRSTKLEDSAMYFCASSVSFQETQYFGPGTRLLVL.

DNA of the CDR3: TGTGCCGGGGGACAGGTTCACACCGGGGAGCTGTTTTTT. Its protein product is CAGGQVHTGELFF. The rearrangement links TRBV2 to TRBJ2-2, with 8 bases lining up with TRBD1. Germline V gene lookup returns CDR1 SNHLY and CDR2 FYNNEI. The CDR3 extends over 13 amino acids. V was clipped by 11 bases and J by 3 bases; unmatched bases: 5.

Many counts were recorded for this clonotype. This CDR3 reads CATSVRAENEQFF. CDR3 DNA sequence: TGTGCCACCAGTGTAAGGGCCGAGAATGAGCAGTTCTTC. V is TRBV24-1 and J is TRBJ2-1; D not certain. Trimming took 5 bases from V and 7 from J, leaving 11 bases between them. CDR1 and CDR2 (germline): KGHDR, SFDVKD. The CDR3 loop spans 13 amino acids.

This chain connects TRBV7-9 to TRBJ2-7; 7 nucleotides match TRBD1. Losses at the gene ends were 2 bases for V and 6 bases for J; bases not matched to a gene: 7. Germline V gives CDR1 SEHNR, CDR2 FQNEAQ (reference sequence). The CDR3 covers 14 residues. This chain's CDR3 is CASSLRAGDSEQYF. The CDR3 bases are TGTGCCAGCAGCTTAAGGGCAGGGGACAGCGAGCAGTACTTC.

This clonotype was detected a few times. V usage is TRBV12-3 or TRBV12-4 and J usage is TRBJ2-2; tentative D call: TRBD2 (5 bases). V gave up 6 bases and J gave up 7 bases, with 18 bases separating them. The CDR3 has 15 residues. The CDR3 reads CASSPRNFGGGELFF. CDR3 coding DNA: TGTGCCAGCAGCCCCAGGAATTTTGGAGGCGGGGAGCTGTTTTTT.

This clonotype came up many times. The chain recombines TRBV29-1 with TRBJ2-6; the D is unclear. Germline assignment: CDR1 SQVTM and CDR2 ANQGSEA. Trimming pared 4 bases from V and 0 bases from J, leaving 1 base between. This CDR3 is built from 12 residues. CDR3 region: CSVGSGANVLTF. The CDR3 region has the DNA TGCAGCGTTGGCTCTGGGGCCAACGTCCTGACTTTC. The complete variable domain, with remaining parts taken from reference TRBV29-1 and TRBJ2-6, reads SAVISQKPSRDICQRGTSLTIQCQVDSQVTMMFWYRQQPGQSLTLIATANQGSEATYESGFVIDKFPISRPNLTFSTLTVSNMSPEDSSIYLCSVGSGANVLTFGAGSRLTVL.

This clonotype has only a few counts. V is TRBV11-2 and J is TRBJ2-1; TRBD1 agrees at 8 bases. The CDR3 consists of 13 residues. The junction had 5 bases not matched to a gene; V was cut back by 4 bases and J by 9 bases. Per the germline V gene, CDR1 is SGHAT and CDR2 is FQNNGV. In nucleotides, the CDR3 is TGTGCCAGCAGCTCGGACAGGGACGGTGAGCAGTTCTTC. Encoded protein: CASSSDRDGEQFF.

The CDR3 loop reads CASRSPGLAVTDTQYF. The CDR3 region has the DNA TGTGCCAGCAGGTCTCCGGGACTAGCGGTCACAGATACGCAGTATTTT. V gene TRBV6-1 combines with J gene TRBJ2-3; 11 bases line up with TRBD2. CDR1 and CDR2 from the germline V gene are MNHNS and SASEGT. The CDR3 length is 16 residues. V lost 6 bases, J lost 2 bases, and 7 bases stayed unmatched.

The chain uses TRBV12-3 or TRBV12-4 and TRBJ2-7, with a weak D call TRBD2 (7 bases). This CDR3 comprises 13 residues. V was clipped by 6 bases and J by 7 bases, with 16 bases between them. In DNA form, the CDR3 reads TGTGCCAGCAGCCTCAACAGGGAGGGGGAGCAGTACGTC. It specifies CASSLNREGEQYV.

In this sample, this clonotype turned up many times. The chain's CDR3 is CSVESNRYDEQFF. CDR3 DNA: TGCAGCGTTGAATCGAACAGGTATGATGAGCAGTTCTTC. The rearrangement uses TRBV29-1 and TRBJ2-1; D is possibly TRBD1 (5 bases). V lost 2 bases, J lost 8 bases, and 13 bases lay in between. The length of the CDR3 is 13 residues. Germline CDR1 and CDR2: SQVTM and ANQGSEA.

In this sample, this clonotype turned up a few times. The V gene is TRBV29-1, the J gene TRBJ2-1; the D gene is possibly TRBD2 (7 bases). CDR3 size: 14 residues. Germline values: CDR1 SQVTM, CDR2 ANQGSEA. V dropped 6 bases and J dropped 8 bases, with 20 bases sitting between them. The CDR3 region has the DNA TGCAGCGTGATGGGGGGGCGAGGTGTCGATGAGCAGTTCTTC. This gives the protein CSVMGGRGVDEQFF.

This chain links TRBV24-1 with TRBJ2-3, with 11 bases lining up with TRBD1. Germline CDR1 reads KGHDR; CDR2 reads SFDVKD. V lost 5 bases and J lost 5; bases outside the gene matches: 5. This CDR3 contains 15 residues. CDR3 sequence (DNA): TGTGCCACCAGTGCCCAGGACAGGGGGCAAGATACGCAGTATTTT. Its translation is CATSAQDRGQDTQYF.

This clonotype was picked up a small number of times. The V gene is TRBV20-1, the J gene TRBJ2-3; TRBD2 is a possible D gene (7 bases). Per germline, CDR1 DFQATT and CDR2 SNEGSKA (reference sequence). The CDR3 extends over 16 amino acids. Between the trimmed V and J ends, which lost 1 base and 2 bases, there was a span of 16 bases. CDR3 sequence reads: CSARVGMGGATDTQYF. CDR3 DNA sequence: TGCAGTGCTAGAGTTGGGATGGGGGGGGCCACAGATACGCAGTATTTT.

V is TRBV10-3 and J is TRBJ2-2; no reliable D call. V lost 0 bases to trimming and J lost 8 bases, with 7 bases between them. The CDR3 runs 13 residues. The germline V gene encodes CDR1 ENHRY and CDR2 SYGVKD. The DNA for the CDR3 is TGTGCCATCAGTGAGTCCGGTGCGGGGGAGCTGTTTTTT. Encoded protein: CAISESGAGELFF.

This clonotype was found many times. The chain employs TRBV7-2 and TRBJ2-7, with D hard to call. The length of the CDR3 is 12 residues. The germline V gene encodes CDR1 SGHTA and CDR2 FQGNSA. V dropped 6 bases and J dropped 0 bases, with 6 bases sitting between them. The CDR3 bases are TGTGCCAGCAGTCGTAGCTCCTACGAGCAGTACTTC. It translates to CASSRSSYEQYF.

This chain uses TRBV18 with TRBJ2-7; TRBD2 is a possible D gene (6 bases). The CDR3 has 14 residues. Germline loops: CDR1 KGHSH, CDR2 LQKENI. V lost 6 bases and J 7 bases, leaving 19 bases between the germline ends. The CDR3 DNA follows: TGTGCCAGCTCGCGAACCTCGGGACTGCCAGAGCAGTACGTC. As protein: CASSRTSGLPEQYV.

The table lists this clonotype with many counts. The V and J genes are TRBV14 and TRBJ1-2; D gene uncertain. The CDR3 contains 13 residues. The V and J ends lost 3 bases and 2 bases respectively, with 7 bases between them. Germline assignment: CDR1 SGHDN and CDR2 FVKESK. The CDR3 is CASSHTLNYGYTF. CDR3 in DNA: TGTGCCAGCAGCCACACGCTGAACTATGGCTACACCTTC.